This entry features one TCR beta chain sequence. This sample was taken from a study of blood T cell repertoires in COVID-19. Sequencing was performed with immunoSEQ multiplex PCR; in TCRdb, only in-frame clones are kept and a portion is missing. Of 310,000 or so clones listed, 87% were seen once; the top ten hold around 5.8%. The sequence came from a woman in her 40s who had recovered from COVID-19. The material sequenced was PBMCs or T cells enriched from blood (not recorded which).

The CDR3 region is CASSTGGTGNTIYF. The CDR3 nucleotides read TGTGCCAGCAGCACAGGGGGGACTGGAAACACCATATATTTT. The rearrangement joins TRBV7-9 to TRBJ1-3; 8 nucleotides align to TRBD1. The V gene end was trimmed by 5 bases and the J gene end by 2 bases; junction bases not matched to a gene: 2. CDR3 length equals 14 residues. Germline V gene sequence: CDR1 SEHNR, CDR2 FQNEAQ (reference sequence).